The 25 T cell receptor beta chains below were found in one sample sequenced in a study of CD8+ T cells in alopecia areata. Extraction and reverse transcription of RNA yielded cDNA as the sequencing template. Data came from immunoSEQ multiplex PCR; TCRdb stores just in-frame clones and leaves some out. The table includes over 200,000 clones, more than 45% detected once. Material: CD4+ T cells sorted from blood, obtained at week 0. Source of these receptors: a human donor with alopecia areata.

The rearrangement links TRBV5-1 to TRBJ2-7; no definite D call. The CDR3 loop spans 15 amino acids. Looked up from germline, CDR1 is SGHRS and CDR2 is YFSETQ. The V end was cut by 1 base, the J end by 3 bases, with 14 bases between. CDR3 residues: CASSLQIDTNYEQYF. The CDR3 coding sequence is TGCGCCAGCAGCTTGCAAATCGACACTAACTACGAGCAGTACTTC.

With respect to this clone: The same CDR3 also results from other DNA sequences found in this sample. The rearrangement links TRBV29-1 to TRBJ1-1; D is uncertain. V lost 4 bases, J lost 2 bases, and 5 bases lay in between. Germline loops: CDR1 SQVTM, CDR2 ANQGSEA. The CDR3 is made up of 11 amino acids. This chain's CDR3 is CSVARNTEAFF. In DNA form, the CDR3 reads TGCAGCGTTGCCAGAAACACTGAAGCTTTCTTT.

The V and J genes are TRBV7-9 and TRBJ2-1, with 7 nucleotides matching TRBD2. Germline lookup yields CDR1 SEHNR and CDR2 FQNEAQ (reference sequence). Germline trimming cut 5 bases from V and 7 bases from J; bases unmatched to any gene: 14. There are 16 residues in the CDR3. For the CDR3, the DNA is TGTGCCAGCAGCCCCCGTGTTCGGGGGGACGTGAATGAGCAGTTCTTC. Protein product: CASSPRVRGDVNEQFF. Using reference TRBV7-9 and TRBJ2-1 for the parts outside the CDR3, the full variable domain is DTGVSQNPRHKITKRGQNVTFRCDPISEHNRLYWYRQTLGQGPEFLTYFQNEAQLEKSRLLSDRFSAERPKGSFSTLEIQRTEQGDSAMYLCASSPRVRGDVNEQFFGPGTRLTVL.

A note on this clone: Other DNA sequences of this sample code for an identical CDR3. The rearrangement uses TRBV30 and TRBJ2-1; no reliable D call. CDR1 GTSNPN and CDR2 SVGIG come from the germline V gene (reference sequence). Deletions cut 0 bases from V and 4 bases from J, with 1 base between. This CDR3 spans 11 amino acids. DNA for the CDR3: TGTGCCTGGAGTGTATACAATGAGCAGTTCTTC. This encodes CAWSVYNEQFF.

The chain employs TRBV9 and TRBJ2-5; TRBD1 matches 9 bases. The CDR3 has 16 residues. In germline, CDR1 is SGDLS, CDR2 YYNGEE. V lost 4 bases to trimming and J lost 5 bases; unmatched junction nucleotides: 12. CDR3 sequence: CASSQNTGGGSETQYF. CDR3 nucleotides: TGTGCCAGCAGCCAAAATACAGGGGGCGGATCGGAGACCCAGTACTTC.

This chain uses TRBV6-1 with TRBJ1-2; 9 bases map to TRBD1. Losses at the gene ends were 4 bases for V and 6 bases for J; bases not matched to a gene: 12. The CDR3 runs 16 residues. Germline V gene lookup returns CDR1 MNHNS and CDR2 SASEGT. CDR3 bases: TGTGCCAGCAGTGCACAACCCGGGACAGGGACCCATGGCTACACCTTC. This encodes CASSAQPGTGTHGYTF.

This clone was picked up a small number of times. The chain has TRBV29-1 and TRBJ2-3; 12 nucleotides align to TRBD1. The CDR3 contains 14 residues. CDR1 and CDR2 from the germline V gene are SQVTM and ANQGSEA. V lost 6 bases and J lost 3; bases outside the gene matches: 4. CDR3 sequence reads: CSVGDRGRTDTQYF. Written as DNA, the CDR3 is TGCAGCGTGGGGGACAGGGGGCGGACAGATACGCAGTATTTT.

This clone was seen more than once but under ten times. This rearrangement joins TRBV6-1 to TRBJ1-1; no reliable D call. Germline V gene sequence: CDR1 MNHNS, CDR2 SASEGT. V dropped 6 bases and J dropped 7 bases, with 18 bases sitting between them. The CDR3 spans 14 residues. CDR3 sequence reads: CASRGLIDPREAFF. DNA for the CDR3: TGTGCCAGCAGGGGATTAATAGACCCGCGTGAAGCTTTCTTT.

The CDR3 nucleotides read TGTGCCAGCAGCTTGTGGGGGGGTACAGAGACCCAGTACTTC. Its protein product is CASSLWGGTETQYF. V usage is TRBV7-2 and J usage is TRBJ2-5, with 7 bases aligning to TRBD2. After removal of 3 bases from V and 4 bases from J, the junction contained 5 bases not matched to a gene. Germline assignment: CDR1 SGHTA and CDR2 FQGNSA. The CDR3 runs to 14 residues.

The V call is TRBV25-1, the J call TRBJ2-3; possible D gene TRBD2, 5 bases. CDR1 and CDR2 from the germline V gene are MGHDK and SYGVNS. Trimming removed 5 bases from V and 2 bases from J, with 11 bases in between. This CDR3 has 14 residues. The CDR3 loop is CASSRGLDTDTQYF. The CDR3 region has the DNA TGTGCCAGCAGTCGAGGGTTGGACACAGATACGCAGTATTTT.

The genes are TRBV29-1 and TRBJ2-5, with D maybe TRBD2 (7 bases). Near its end, the DNA agrees better with TRBJ2-7, so the J call may be wrong. This CDR3 spans 13 amino acids. Germline CDR1 is SQVTM and CDR2 is ANQGSEA. The CDR3 reads CSARGARSYEQYF. The CDR3 coding sequence is TGCAGCGCCCGGGGGGCCCGCTCCTACGAGCAGTACTTC.

This chain uses TRBV4-1 with TRBJ1-2; possibly TRBD1 for D (6 bases). Per germline, CDR1 MGHRA and CDR2 YSYEKL. The CDR3 is 15 amino acids. Trimming removed 4 bases at V and 2 bases at J, with 14 bases between. The CDR3 DNA is TGCGCCAGCAGCCCCGGACAGTCCCTAAACTATGGCTACACCTTC. Its translation: CASSPGQSLNYGYTF.

Concerning this clone: Different DNA sequences within this sample yield the same CDR3. The gene calls are TRBV29-1 and TRBJ1-5, with unresolved D. The CDR3 has 12 residues. With 7 bases removed from V and 4 bases from J, the gap between germline ends came to 11 bases. Germline CDR1 is SQVTM and CDR2 is ANQGSEA. The CDR3 DNA sequence: TGCAGCGCTGGAGACCGGAATCAGCCCCAGCATTTT. It encodes CSAGDRNQPQHF.

The chain uses TRBV7-2 and TRBJ1-1; TRBD1 aligns across 7 bases. The length of the CDR3 is 14 residues. V trimming: 4 bases; J trimming: 4 bases; junction bases outside the gene matches: 6. The germline V gene encodes CDR1 SGHTA and CDR2 FQGNSA. This chain's CDR3 is CASSSTGYGTEAFF. The CDR3 region has the DNA TGTGCCAGCAGCTCGACAGGGTATGGCACTGAAGCTTTCTTT.

This chain's CDR3 is CASSLTGDLITEAFF. In DNA, the CDR3 is TGCGCCAGCAGCCTGACAGGGGACCTGATCACTGAAGCTTTCTTT. The chain has TRBV5-1 and TRBJ1-1; 8 nucleotides agree with TRBD1. After removal of 4 bases from V and 4 bases from J, the junction contained 9 bases not matched to a gene. In germline, CDR1 is SGHRS, CDR2 YFSETQ. The CDR3 runs to 15 residues.

This clone was picked up a small number of times. V and J are TRBV7-2 and TRBJ2-1, with 9 bases matching TRBD1. In germline, CDR1 is SGHTA, CDR2 FQGNSA. This CDR3 contains 15 residues. V dropped 2 bases and J dropped 6; count of bases not matched to a gene: 5. The DNA of the CDR3 is TGTGCCAGCAGCTTAATGGGACAGGGCAGCAATGAGCAGTTCTTC. This gives the protein CASSLMGQGSNEQFF. The whole variable domain, filled in from reference TRBV7-2 and TRBJ2-1, reads GAGVSQSPSNKVTEKGKDVELRCDPISGHTALYWYRQSLGQGLEFLIYFQGNSAPDKSGLPSDRFSAERTGGSVSTLTIQRTQQEDSAVYLCASSLMGQGSNEQFFGPGTRLTVL.

This clone was found once. This chain links TRBV30 with TRBJ2-4; D is unclear. CDR3 size: 12 residues. V lost 0 bases, J lost 9 bases, and 9 bases lay in between. CDR1 is GTSNPN, CDR2 SVGIG, per germline (reference sequence). The CDR3: CAWSVRTGIQYF. The DNA of the CDR3 is TGTGCCTGGAGTGTACGGACCGGCATTCAGTACTTC.

The V call is TRBV7-2, the J call TRBJ1-1; D remains ambiguous. The CDR3 has 13 residues. CDR1 is SGHTA and CDR2 is FQGNSA in the germline V gene. V was cut by 3 bases and J by 1 base, with 6 bases left in between. As DNA, the CDR3 is TGTGCCAGCAGCTTTAGCAGGAACACTGAAGCTTTCTTT. It encodes CASSFSRNTEAFF.

The chain links TRBV6-6 to TRBJ1-5; no definite D call. Between the trimmed V and J ends, which lost 7 bases and 5 bases, there was a span of 21 bases. CDR3 size: 16 residues. Germline V gene lookup returns CDR1 MNHNY and CDR2 SVGAGI (reference sequence). The CDR3 loop reads CASNSMGRGDDQPQHF. The CDR3 bases are TGTGCCAGCAATTCAATGGGGAGAGGTGACGATCAGCCCCAGCATTTT.

The V and J genes are TRBV7-9 and TRBJ2-4; D possibly corresponds to TRBD2 (6 bases). The CDR3 is 16 amino acids. Germline V gene sequence: CDR1 SEHNR, CDR2 FQNEAQ (reference sequence). Between the trimmed V and J ends, which lost 1 base and 0 bases, there was a span of 10 bases. The CDR3 bases are TGTGCCAGCAGCTTAGACAGGCGGGGAGCCAAAAACATTCAGTACTTC. Protein: CASSLDRRGAKNIQYF.

V usage is TRBV9 and J usage is TRBJ1-3; D uncertain. Per germline, CDR1 SGDLS and CDR2 YYNGEE. The CDR3 runs to 15 residues. Between the trimmed V and J ends, which lost 4 bases and 0 bases, there was a span of 11 bases. The CDR3 DNA reads TGTGCCAGCAGCCCGAGGGTTAGCTCTGGAAACACCATATATTTT. Translated: CASSPRVSSGNTIYF.

This clone was observed a single time. The chain couples TRBV30 to TRBJ2-7, with 7 nucleotides matching TRBD1. J was trimmed by 1 base and V by 0 bases; bases with no gene match: 3. This CDR3 has 14 amino acids. Looked up from germline, CDR1 is GTSNPN and CDR2 is SVGIG (reference sequence). The CDR3 loop is CAWSVLDRSYEQYF. CDR3 bases: TGTGCCTGGAGTGTACTGGACAGGTCCTACGAGCAGTACTTC.

In its sample, this clone was seen a few times. This chain uses TRBV29-1 with TRBJ1-2; 8 nucleotides match TRBD1. Germline V gives CDR1 SQVTM, CDR2 ANQGSEA. V was clipped by 2 bases and J by 0 bases; unmatched bases: 8. The CDR3 has 16 amino acids. As DNA, the CDR3 is TGCAGCGTTGAATGGGCAGGGGGCGGTTCTAACTATGGCTACACCTTC. This sequence encodes CSVEWAGGGSNYGYTF.

The chain links TRBV4-1 to TRBJ2-1; no reliable D call. The CDR3 extends over 13 amino acids. Germline V gene lookup returns CDR1 MGHRA and CDR2 YSYEKL. Trimming pared 3 bases from V and 8 bases from J, leaving 11 bases between. The CDR3: CASSHFGEYEQFF. The CDR3 DNA follows: TGCGCCAGCAGCCACTTTGGGGAATATGAGCAGTTCTTC.

The gene calls are TRBV15 and TRBJ1-2, with D possibly being TRBD1 (5 bases). Trimming cost V 6 bases and J 8 bases, with 16 bases left between them. CDR3 length: 13 residues. CDR1 LNHNV and CDR2 YYDKDF come from the germline V gene (reference sequence). The CDR3 sequence: CATRPTGLGGYTF. The CDR3 DNA reads as TGTGCCACCAGACCGACGGGACTTGGGGGCTACACCTTC.